The 6 T cell receptor beta chains reported below all come from one sample, sequenced in a study of control samples from healthy donors and cancer patients. TCRdb's copy holds only in-frame clones and misses some; the assay was immunoSEQ multiplex PCR. The table records about 93,000 clones, 88% of them present only once. Sequencing was carried out using blood. The origin of the receptors is a woman in her 70s in good health.

The chain has TRBV2 and TRBJ2-3, with 8 nucleotides matching TRBD2. The length of the CDR3 is 15 residues. From germline, CDR1 is SNHLY and CDR2 FYNNEI. V was pared by 3 bases and J by 5 bases, with 7 bases of the junction left unmatched. DNA of the CDR3: TGTGCCAGCAGTGATCCCCGGCTAGCGGGAGATACGCAGTATTTT. It specifies CASSDPRLAGDTQYF.

This chain joins TRBV15 and TRBJ2-1; D assignment may be TRBD1 or TRBD2 (6 bases each). CDR3 length: 15 amino acids. The ends were cut back, 6 bases at V and 6 bases at J, with 18 bases in the middle. Looked up from germline, CDR1 is LNHNV and CDR2 is YYDKDF (reference sequence). Here the CDR3 reads CATSPRGPPVNEQFF. The CDR3 DNA is TGTGCCACCAGTCCCCGGGGGCCACCCGTCAATGAGCAGTTCTTC.

This rearrangement joins TRBV6-6 to TRBJ1-2, with D perhaps matching TRBD1 (6 bases). The germline CDR1 and CDR2 sequences are MNHNY and SVGAGI (reference sequence). The length of the CDR3 is 15 residues. The V gene lost 0 bases and the J gene lost 7 bases, with 15 bases spanning the gap. CDR3 sequence reads: CASSYSTGKMSGYTF. DNA for the CDR3: TGTGCCAGCAGTTACTCAACAGGGAAGATGAGTGGCTACACCTTC.

The DNA for the CDR3 is TGTGCCAGCAGCTTAGAGGGGCGCATGGGGGCTTTCTTT. This sequence encodes CASSLEGRMGAFF. This chain uses TRBV7-2 with TRBJ1-1; maybe TRBD1 (5 bases). CDR3 length: 13 amino acids. V lost 1 base and J 11 bases, leaving 14 bases between the germline ends. CDR1 SGHTA and CDR2 FQGNSA come from the germline V gene.

This clone came up once. J is TRBJ1-1 and V is TRBV5-4; D perhaps matches TRBD1 (5 bases). Trimming pared 0 bases from V and 2 bases from J, leaving 14 bases between. The CDR3 spans 16 residues. The germline gives CDR1 SGHNT, CDR2 YYREEE (reference sequence). Written as DNA, the CDR3 is TGTGCCAGCAGCTTGGGGGCGATTAGGGGAAACACTGAAGCTTTCTTT. It codes for CASSLGAIRGNTEAFF. Variable domain in full (rest from reference TRBV5-4 and TRBJ1-1): ETGVTQSPTHLIKTRGQQVTLRCSSQSGHNTVSWYQQALGQGPQFIFQYYREEENGRGNFPPRFSGLQFPNYSSELNVNALELDDSALYLCASSLGAIRGNTEAFFGQGTRLTVV.

The rearrangement links TRBV10-2 to TRBJ1-5; 7 bases agree with TRBD1. The J segment lost 3 bases and the V segment lost 7 bases, leaving 3 bases of the junction unmatched. The CDR3 is 13 residues long. Germline CDR1 WSHSY, CDR2 SAAADI. The CDR3 nucleotides are TGCGCCAGCAAGGGGGCGGACAATCAGCCCCAGCATTTT. It translates to CASKGADNQPQHF.